This T cell receptor (beta chain) was identified during a study of technical replicates of blood from four donors. V lost 7 bases and J lost 2; bases outside the gene matches: 5. Per the germline V gene, CDR1 is MNHNY and CDR2 is SVGAGI (reference sequence). The CDR3 has 14 amino acids. Measured with immunoSEQ multiplex PCR; TCRdb has only the in-frame clones, and not every one. The sample has roughly 85,000 clones; 85% to 95% are singletons. What was sequenced was T cells isolated from PBMCs. The source is a human donor in good health. The V and J genes are TRBV6-6 and TRBJ1-5, with 7 bases aligning to TRBD1. The CDR3, as DNA: TGTGCCAGCACGAAGGGGGCAGGCAATCAGCCCCAGCATTTT. Its protein product is CASTKGAGNQPQHF.